These T cell receptor beta chains were read from a single sample in a study of cytomegalovirus exposure and HLA in healthy donors. TCRdb's copy holds only in-frame clones and misses some; the assay was immunoSEQ multiplex PCR. The sample carries 160,000 or so clones, around four fifths recorded once. Sequenced input: PBMCs. The receptors come from a man aged 50 or older in good health and CMV-seropositive. The CDR3 runs from the conserved cysteine through the conserved F or W. Each record gives: clone size, J gene, V gene, CDR3 length, D gene, CDR3 DNA, CDR3 protein. A D gene is named only where the DNA matches it firmly. Clone size, where shown, is once, few, many, or a class for clones that have expanded.

clone_size: NA; j_call: TRBJ1-6; v_call: TRBV23-1; cdr3_length: 16; d_call: NA; cdr3_nt: TGCGCCAGCAGACCAGAAGTAAGCTCCTATAATTCACCCCTCCACTTT; cdr3_aa: CASRPEVSSYNSPLHF
clone_size: NA; j_call: TRBJ1-1; v_call: TRBV5-1; cdr3_length: 15; d_call: TRBD1; cdr3_nt: TGCGCCAGCAGCTATGTAGGGGGCGAGGGTACTGAAGCTTTCTTT; cdr3_aa: CASSYVGGEGTEAFF
clone_size: NA; j_call: TRBJ2-7; v_call: TRBV5-4; cdr3_length: 15; d_call: TRBD2; cdr3_nt: TGTGCCAGCAGCTCCGAGACTAGCAGACGCTACGAGCAGTACTTC; cdr3_aa: CASSSETSRRYEQYF
clone_size: NA; j_call: TRBJ2-7; v_call: TRBV28; cdr3_length: 15; d_call: NA; cdr3_nt: TGTGCCAGCAGCCCCACCGGAACGGGATCCTACGAGCAGTACTTC; cdr3_aa: CASSPTGTGSYEQYF
clone_size: NA; j_call: TRBJ2-7; v_call: TRBV30; cdr3_length: 14; d_call: TRBD2; cdr3_nt: TGTGCCTGGGCCCGCGGGGGGCCGGTGGACGAGCAGTACTTC; cdr3_aa: CAWARGGPVDEQYF
clone_size: NA; j_call: TRBJ1-4; v_call: TRBV9; cdr3_length: 15; d_call: TRBD1; cdr3_nt: TGTGCCAGCAGCGTTACCGGGACAGGGTATGAAAAACTGTTTTTT; cdr3_aa: CASSVTGTGYEKLFF
clone_size: NA; j_call: TRBJ2-2; v_call: TRBV7-9; cdr3_length: 15; d_call: TRBD2; cdr3_nt: TGTGCCAGCAGTTTTAGCGGGAGCGGTACCGGGGAGCTGTTTTTT; cdr3_aa: CASSFSGSGTGELFF
clone_size: NA; j_call: TRBJ1-2; v_call: TRBV5-1; cdr3_length: 16; d_call: TRBD1; cdr3_nt: TGCGCCAGCAGTCTAGAGGCGGGACAGGGTATTAATGGCTACACCTTC; cdr3_aa: CASSLEAGQGINGYTF
clone_size: NA; j_call: TRBJ1-1; v_call: TRBV30; cdr3_length: 15; d_call: NA; cdr3_nt: TGTGCCTGGACCGTTAGGGGACACCTGAACACTGAAGCTTTCTTT; cdr3_aa: CAWTVRGHLNTEAFF
clone_size: NA; j_call: TRBJ1-4; v_call: TRBV7-2; cdr3_length: 15; d_call: TRBD1; cdr3_nt: TGTGCCAGCAGCTTAAAGAGACAGGGAGGTGAAAAACTGTTTTTT; cdr3_aa: CASSLKRQGGEKLFF
clone_size: NA; j_call: TRBJ2-5; v_call: TRBV9; cdr3_length: 15; d_call: TRBD2; cdr3_nt: TGTGCCAGCAGCGTAGCCGGGACTAGCGGGAAGACCCAGTACTTC; cdr3_aa: CASSVAGTSGKTQYF
clone_size: NA; j_call: TRBJ2-3; v_call: TRBV11-1; cdr3_length: 17; d_call: TRBD1; cdr3_nt: TGTGCCAGCAGCTTACCCGGGACAGGGATCAGGATAGATACGCAGTATTTT; cdr3_aa: CASSLPGTGIRIDTQYF
clone_size: NA; j_call: TRBJ2-2; v_call: TRBV9; cdr3_length: 15; d_call: NA; cdr3_nt: TGTGCCAGCAGCGTAGTAGGGGGGGCCACCGGGGAGCTGTTTTTT; cdr3_aa: CASSVVGGATGELFF
clone_size: NA; j_call: TRBJ2-5; v_call: TRBV18; cdr3_length: 15; d_call: TRBD1; cdr3_nt: TGTGCCAGCTCACCACCTACAGGGGGCCGAGAGACCCAGTACTTC; cdr3_aa: CASSPPTGGRETQYF
clone_size: NA; j_call: TRBJ1-2; v_call: TRBV27; cdr3_length: 12; d_call: NA; cdr3_nt: TGTGCCAGCGGAACCGGGTCCTATGGCTACACCTTC; cdr3_aa: CASGTGSYGYTF
clone_size: NA; j_call: TRBJ1-3; v_call: TRBV7-2; cdr3_length: 15; d_call: NA; cdr3_nt: TGTGCCAGCAGCTTACACGCGACACCGGGAAACACCATATATTTT; cdr3_aa: CASSLHATPGNTIYF
clone_size: NA; j_call: TRBJ2-7; v_call: TRBV6-5; cdr3_length: 13; d_call: TRBD2; cdr3_nt: TGTGCCAGCAGTGCGCCGGGAGGCTACGAGCAGTACTTC; cdr3_aa: CASSAPGGYEQYF
clone_size: once; j_call: TRBJ2-1; v_call: TRBV19; cdr3_length: 15; d_call: TRBD2; cdr3_nt: TGTGCCAGTAGTATAGGACTAGCGGGAGCCAATGAGCAGTTCTTC; cdr3_aa: CASSIGLAGANEQFF
clone_size: NA; j_call: TRBJ2-3; v_call: TRBV10-3; cdr3_length: 13; d_call: TRBD2; cdr3_nt: TGTGCCGTCCGCGGGGAGGGCAGATATACGCAGTATTTT; cdr3_aa: CAVRGEGRYTQYF
clone_size: NA; j_call: TRBJ1-1; v_call: TRBV2; cdr3_length: 14; d_call: TRBD1; cdr3_nt: TGTGCCAGCAGTTTACAGGGGATGAACACTGAAGCTTTCTTT; cdr3_aa: CASSLQGMNTEAFF
clone_size: NA; j_call: TRBJ1-2; v_call: TRBV19; cdr3_length: 14; d_call: NA; cdr3_nt: TGTGCCAGTAGTATCGCAACAACTAACTATGGCTACACCTTC; cdr3_aa: CASSIATTNYGYTF
clone_size: few; j_call: TRBJ2-7; v_call: TRBV10-3; cdr3_length: 13; d_call: NA; cdr3_nt: TGTGCCATCAGTGAAGGCAGCCCGGGCGAGCAGTACTTC; cdr3_aa: CAISEGSPGEQYF
clone_size: NA; j_call: TRBJ1-5; v_call: TRBV27; cdr3_length: 13; d_call: NA; cdr3_nt: TGTGCCAGCAGTTTCGCAGGGGATCAGCCCCAGCATTTT; cdr3_aa: CASSFAGDQPQHF
clone_size: NA; j_call: TRBJ1-1; v_call: TRBV7-2; cdr3_length: 13; d_call: NA; cdr3_nt: TGTGCCAGCAGGTTAACAGTGAACACTGAAGCTTTCTTT; cdr3_aa: CASRLTVNTEAFF
clone_size: NA; j_call: TRBJ2-1; v_call: TRBV9; cdr3_length: 17; d_call: NA; cdr3_nt: TGTGCCAGCAGCGTAGATCCGGTCCCGAGCTCCTACAATGAGCAGTTCTTC; cdr3_aa: CASSVDPVPSSYNEQFF
clone_size: NA; j_call: TRBJ2-7; v_call: TRBV5-5; cdr3_length: 16; d_call: TRBD1; cdr3_nt: TGTGCCAGCAGGCCAGCGGGACAGGGGGCTGGGTACGAGCAGTACTTC; cdr3_aa: CASRPAGQGAGYEQYF
clone_size: NA; j_call: TRBJ2-7; v_call: TRBV11-2; cdr3_length: 14; d_call: TRBD2; cdr3_nt: TGTGCCAGCAGCCAGGGACTAGCTGGGTACGAGCAGTACTTC; cdr3_aa: CASSQGLAGYEQYF
clone_size: NA; j_call: TRBJ2-7; v_call: TRBV4-1; cdr3_length: 15; d_call: NA; cdr3_nt: TGCGCCAGCAGCCAAGTCGGACAGCCGGTGCTCGAGCAGTACTTC; cdr3_aa: CASSQVGQPVLEQYF
clone_size: NA; j_call: TRBJ2-2; v_call: TRBV4-3; cdr3_length: 16; d_call: TRBD1; cdr3_nt: TGCGCCAGCAGCCCGAGGGGACAGGGGAGGACCGGGGAGCTGTTTTTT; cdr3_aa: CASSPRGQGRTGELFF
clone_size: NA; j_call: TRBJ2-7; v_call: TRBV6-5; cdr3_length: 14; d_call: NA; cdr3_nt: TGTGCCAGCACTCTGGAAAGGGGACTCTACGAGCAGTACTTC; cdr3_aa: CASTLERGLYEQYF
clone_size: NA; j_call: TRBJ1-1; v_call: TRBV2; cdr3_length: 13; d_call: TRBD1; cdr3_nt: TGTGCCAGCAACCCTGACAGGGGAACTGAAGCTTTCTTT; cdr3_aa: CASNPDRGTEAFF
clone_size: many; j_call: TRBJ2-1; v_call: TRBV2; cdr3_length: 15; d_call: NA; cdr3_nt: TGTGCCAGCAGTGAAGAGGCTAGCAGCCACAATGAGCAGTTCTTC; cdr3_aa: CASSEEASSHNEQFF
clone_size: NA; j_call: TRBJ2-1; v_call: TRBV19; cdr3_length: 15; d_call: TRBD2; cdr3_nt: TGTGCCAGTAGTATGGGTAGCGGGGGGGCCAGTGAGCAGTTCTTC; cdr3_aa: CASSMGSGGASEQFF
clone_size: NA; j_call: TRBJ2-1; v_call: TRBV6-1; cdr3_length: 16; d_call: TRBD2; cdr3_nt: TGTGCCAGCAGTGTGGGAGGGACGATTCTTTACAATGAGCAGTTCTTC; cdr3_aa: CASSVGGTILYNEQFF
clone_size: NA; j_call: TRBJ2-7; v_call: TRBV5-4; cdr3_length: 12; d_call: NA; cdr3_nt: TGTGCCAGCAGCTCGATGGCATACGAGCAGTACTTC; cdr3_aa: CASSSMAYEQYF
clone_size: few; j_call: TRBJ1-1; v_call: TRBV2; cdr3_length: 17; d_call: NA; cdr3_nt: TGTGCCAGCAGTCCGCGGCGAGGGTCCGGTATGGGCACTGAAGCTTTCTTT; cdr3_aa: CASSPRRGSGMGTEAFF
clone_size: NA; j_call: TRBJ1-5; v_call: TRBV19; cdr3_length: 17; d_call: NA; cdr3_nt: TGTGCCAGTAGTAATCGACAGGCGTCAAATAGCAATCAGCCCCAGCATTTT; cdr3_aa: CASSNRQASNSNQPQHF